Shown below are 22 T cell receptor beta chains from a single sample sequenced in a study of blood T cell repertoires in COVID-19. The repertoire was sequenced with immunoSEQ multiplex PCR; TCRdb's copy has only in-frame clones and lacks some. The sample shows roughly 24,000 clones, around 93% of them seen only once. The specimen sequenced was peripheral blood. The receptors stem from a human donor in a cohort sampled during active COVID-19.

The chain combines TRBV10-2 with TRBJ1-3; TRBD1 matches 10 bases. The CDR3 sequence is 15 residues long. From germline, CDR1 is WSHSY and CDR2 SAAADI. Trimming took 4 bases from V and 6 from J; bases not matched to a gene: 6. The CDR3 reads CASSAGQGIENTIYF. The CDR3 region has the DNA TGCGCCAGCAGTGCGGGACAGGGGATTGAAAACACCATATATTTT.

The genes are TRBV20-1 and TRBJ1-3; 8 positions agree with TRBD1. V trimming: 3 bases; J trimming: 4 bases; junction bases outside the gene matches: 5. Germline values: CDR1 DFQATT, CDR2 SNEGSKA (reference sequence). CDR3 length equals 14 residues. The CDR3 DNA sequence: TGCAGTGCTAGTCAGGCAGGGGGCGGAAACACCATATATTTT. It is translated as CSASQAGGGNTIYF.

The chain couples TRBV9 to TRBJ1-1; maybe TRBD1 (5 bases). This CDR3 contains 14 residues. V dropped 2 bases and J dropped 1 base, with 9 bases sitting between them. The germline gives CDR1 SGDLS, CDR2 YYNGEE. CDR3 nucleotides: TGTGCCAGCAGCGTGGACCAGGGGAACACTGAAGCTTTCTTT. The encoded protein is CASSVDQGNTEAFF.

This clone was observed a single time. At the DNA level, this CDR3 is encoded by other sequences in the same sample as well. The J gene is TRBJ1-5, the V gene TRBV19; 7 bases are a match to TRBD1. Germline-derived CDR1 and CDR2 are LNHDA and SQIVND (reference sequence). Trimming at V came to 2 bases and at J to 4 bases, leaving 2 bases not matched to a gene. This CDR3 contains 14 residues. CDR3 bases: TGTGCCAGTAGTATAAAGGGACAGAATCAGCCCCAGCATTTT. Translated, it gives CASSIKGQNQPQHF.

The CDR3 loop is CASSDCGTGDSGRSLDTQYF. CDR3 nucleotides: TGTGCCAGCAGTGATTGCGGGACAGGTGATAGCGGGAGGAGTTTAGATACGCAGTATTTT. This chain uses TRBV6-4 with TRBJ2-3; 10 bases line up with TRBD2. The V gene end was trimmed by 3 bases and the J gene end by 5 bases; junction bases not matched to a gene: 20. The CDR3 covers 20 residues. In germline, CDR1 is MRHNA, CDR2 SNTAGT.

This sequence joins TRBV4-1 and TRBJ2-7; 14 bases are shared with TRBD2. The CDR3 contains 17 residues. The V gene's germline CDR1 is MGHRA and CDR2 YSYEKL. V dropped 0 bases and J dropped 6; count of bases not matched to a gene: 7. The CDR3 is CASSQDEGLAGDSEQYF. In nucleotides, the CDR3 is TGCGCCAGCAGCCAAGATGAGGGACTAGCGGGAGACTCCGAGCAGTACTTC.

The chain employs TRBV9 and TRBJ2-7, with D possibly being TRBD1 (6 bases). This CDR3 is built from 15 residues. Per germline, CDR1 SGDLS and CDR2 YYNGEE. Trimming cost V 0 bases and J 3 bases, with 13 bases left between them. Here the CDR3 DNA reads TGTGCCAGCAGCGTAGCTGCCCAGGGGAACTACGAGCAGTACTTC. Encoded protein: CASSVAAQGNYEQYF.

This clone was seen a single time. J is TRBJ2-7 and V is TRBV6-6; D is uncertain. The germline V gene has CDR1 MNHNY and CDR2 SVGAGI (reference sequence). Trimming shortened V by 2 bases and J by 2 bases, and 10 bases separated the two germline ends. This CDR3 region has 14 residues. Here the CDR3 reads CASSYVESTYEQYF. The CDR3 DNA is TGTGCCAGCAGTTACGTGGAGTCGACCTACGAGCAGTACTTC.

The J gene is TRBJ2-1, the V gene TRBV7-2, with D possibly being TRBD1 (6 bases). CDR1 and CDR2 from the germline V gene are SGHTA and FQGNSA. The V end lost 5 bases, the J end lost 3 bases, and 17 bases lay between the germline ends. The CDR3 has 16 amino acids. The CDR3 spells CASSVTGSRFYNEQFF. In nucleotides, the CDR3 is TGTGCCAGCAGCGTAACAGGGTCCAGGTTCTACAATGAGCAGTTCTTC. Full variable domain (missing parts from reference TRBV7-2 and TRBJ2-1): GAGVSQSPSNKVTEKGKDVELRCDPISGHTALYWYRQSLGQGLEFLIYFQGNSAPDKSGLPSDRFSAERTGGSVSTLTIQRTQQEDSAVYLCASSVTGSRFYNEQFFGPGTRLTVL.

This sequence joins TRBV5-4 and TRBJ2-2; the match to TRBD2 covers 8 bases. V dropped 2 bases and J dropped 5; count of bases not matched to a gene: 11. The V gene's germline CDR1 is SGHNT and CDR2 YYREEE (reference sequence). This CDR3 region has 17 residues. The CDR3 nucleotides read TGTGCCAGCAGCTTCGGGGGGGCCCTTCGTCAAACCGGGGAGCTGTTTTTT. Its protein product is CASSFGGALRQTGELFF.

This sequence joins TRBV9 and TRBJ2-5; D may be TRBD1 (6 bases). This CDR3 has 13 amino acids. Germline V gives CDR1 SGDLS, CDR2 YYNGEE. V was cut by 0 bases and J by 5 bases, with 8 bases left in between. The CDR3 DNA reads as TGTGCCAGCAGCGTAGATAGGGGGGAGACCCAGTACTTC. This encodes CASSVDRGETQYF.

The chain uses TRBV5-1 and TRBJ2-5; TRBD1 agrees at 9 bases. The CDR3 spans 16 residues. CDR1 is SGHRS and CDR2 is YFSETQ in the germline V gene. Trimming removed 4 bases from V and 3 bases from J; junction bases left unmatched: 10. In DNA form, the CDR3 reads TGCGCCAGCAGCCCGGGGGTTAGGACAGGGGAAGAGACCCAGTACTTC. It translates to CASSPGVRTGEETQYF. The complete variable domain, with remaining parts taken from reference TRBV5-1 and TRBJ2-5, reads KAGVTQTPRYLIKTRGQQVTLSCSPISGHRSVSWYQQTPGQGLQFLFEYFSETQRNKGNFPGRFSGRQFSNSRSEMNVSTLELGDSALYLCASSPGVRTGEETQYFGPGTRLLVL.

The V and J genes are TRBV7-9 and TRBJ1-1; TRBD1 agrees at 7 bases. Germline CDR1 is SEHNR and CDR2 is FQNEAQ (reference sequence). Trimming at V came to 5 bases and at J to 2 bases, leaving 8 bases not matched to a gene. The CDR3 has 15 residues. CDR3 DNA sequence: TGTGCCAGCAGCACCTCCGGGACAGCTAACACTGAAGCTTTCTTT. This encodes CASSTSGTANTEAFF.

The rearrangement uses TRBV11-2 and TRBJ2-3; possibly TRBD1 for D (6 bases). There are 15 residues in the CDR3. V lost 8 bases and J 0 bases, leaving 15 bases between the germline ends. From germline, CDR1 is SGHAT and CDR2 FQNNGV. CDR3 in DNA: TGTGCCAGCTCCCGCCGGGACATTAGCACAGATACGCAGTATTTT. It is translated as CASSRRDISTDTQYF.

The chain links TRBV3-1 (or the pseudogene TRBV3-2) to TRBJ2-6, with D unresolved. Trimming took 0 bases from V and 4 from J, leaving 10 bases between them. The germline V gene encodes CDR1 LGHDT and CDR2 YNNKEL (reference sequence). The CDR3 totals 16 residues. The CDR3 DNA follows: TGTGCCAGCAGCCAAGACGATCCTGGCGGGGCCAACGTCCTGACTTTC. This encodes CASSQDDPGGANVLTF.

The chain is built from TRBV19 and TRBJ1-5; 8 positions match TRBD1. Germline V gene lookup returns CDR1 LNHDA and CDR2 SQIVND (reference sequence). V gave up 4 bases and J gave up 1 base; unmatched junction bases: 9. There are 17 residues in the CDR3. For the CDR3, the DNA is TGTGCCAGTAGTAGCCCCGGGACAGGCTGGAGCAATCAGCCCCAGCATTTT. This translates into CASSSPGTGWSNQPQHF.

V usage is TRBV24-1 and J usage is TRBJ2-1; D is unclear. This CDR3 has 14 residues. The V gene lost 3 bases and the J gene lost 12 bases, with 17 bases spanning the gap. CDR1 KGHDR and CDR2 SFDVKD come from the germline V gene. In DNA, the CDR3 is TGTGCCACCAGTGATAGTGTTGGGCAGGCCGGGCAGTTCTTC. It encodes CATSDSVGQAGQFF.

The rearrangement uses TRBV27 and TRBJ2-3; D not resolved. CDR3 size: 13 residues. Trimming removed 4 bases at V and 0 bases at J, with 5 bases between. Germline V gives CDR1 MNHEY, CDR2 SMNVEV (reference sequence). The CDR3 nucleotides are TGTGCCAGCAGTTGGCAGAGCACAGATACGCAGTATTTT. This encodes CASSWQSTDTQYF.

The V gene is TRBV30, the J gene TRBJ2-3; TRBD2 agrees at 7 bases. V lost 3 bases and J lost 9; bases outside the gene matches: 12. Germline V CDR1 and CDR2: GTSNPN, SVGIG (reference sequence). This CDR3 has 14 residues. The CDR3 region is CAWRRKGGLVTQYF. CDR3 in DNA: TGTGCCTGGAGACGAAAGGGCGGACTAGTAACGCAGTATTTT.

The chain uses TRBV7-8 and TRBJ1-5; 9 bases align to TRBD1. V gave up 1 base and J gave up 4 bases; unmatched junction bases: 8. Germline V gene data show CDR1 as SGHVS and CDR2 as FQNEAQ. This CDR3 is built from 17 residues. The CDR3 sequence is CASSLGGTGHPNQPQHF. Here the CDR3 DNA reads TGTGCCAGCAGCTTAGGAGGGACAGGGCATCCAAATCAGCCCCAGCATTTT.

V usage is TRBV13 and J usage is TRBJ2-5; 10 bases line up with TRBD2. V lost 5 bases to trimming and J lost 4 bases; unmatched junction nucleotides: 16. The CDR3 is made up of 18 amino acids. CDR1 and CDR2 from the germline V gene are PRHDT and FYEKMQ (reference sequence). The CDR3 DNA reads TGTGCCAGCAGCACCCGGGGGGGGAGCGGGAGGGCCGTAGAGACCCAGTACTTC. This encodes CASSTRGGSGRAVETQYF.

This rearrangement joins TRBV30 to TRBJ1-1; D might be TRBD1 (6 bases). This CDR3 region has 11 residues. The germline CDR1 and CDR2 sequences are GTSNPN and SVGIG (reference sequence). The V and J ends lost 8 bases and 1 base respectively, with 8 bases between them. CDR3 protein: CAGQQNTEAFF. CDR3 in DNA: TGTGCCGGACAGCAGAACACTGAAGCTTTCTTT.